What follows are 29 T cell receptor beta chains derived from one specimen sequenced in a study of early T cells in non-severe SARS-CoV-2 infection. One entry per CDR3 protein, called by TCRdb with MiXCR from the 5' RACE reads. The sample lists over 50,000 distinct CDR3 sequences, 8% to 10% occurring once. The sequenced sample consisted of whole blood. These receptors were collected from an adult who was a healthcare worker with PCR-confirmed SARS-CoV-2 infection or an uninfected control (not recorded which).

This clonotype occurred many times. The chain combines TRBV2 with TRBJ1-1, with TRBD1 as a possible D gene (5 bases). Trimming pared 6 bases from V and 1 base from J, leaving 9 bases between. From germline, CDR1 is SNHLY and CDR2 FYNNEI. This CDR3 spans 13 amino acids. In nucleotides, the CDR3 is TGTGCCAGCAGGTTAGGACAGAACACTGAAGCTTTCTTT. It encodes CASRLGQNTEAFF.

V is TRBV5-1 and J is TRBJ2-1; perhaps TRBD1 as D (5 bases). Germline V gives CDR1 SGHRS, CDR2 YFSETQ. The CDR3 has 13 residues. V was cut by 2 bases and J by 9 bases, with 12 bases left in between. The CDR3 nucleotides read TGCGCCAGCAGCTTACAGGTTAATACTGAGCAGTTCTTC. Translated, it gives CASSLQVNTEQFF.

This clonotype was seen repeatedly, ten times or more. J is TRBJ1-1 and V is TRBV27; no reliable D call. Trimming left V 5 bases short and J 7 bases short, with 14 bases between. CDR1 MNHEY and CDR2 SMNVEV come from the germline V gene (reference sequence). This CDR3 spans 13 amino acids. In nucleotides, the CDR3 is TGTGCCAGCAGTCCCTACCGACCGGATGAAGCTTTCTTT. Encoded protein: CASSPYRPDEAFF.

This clonotype was counted only a few times. This sequence joins TRBV2 and TRBJ2-3; maybe TRBD2 (6 bases). CDR1 and CDR2 (germline): SNHLY, FYNNEI. The CDR3 has 13 amino acids. The ends were cut back, 9 bases at V and 2 bases at J, with 12 bases in the middle. CDR3 sequence (DNA): TGTGCCAGTCGGGAGATCGACACAGATACGCAGTATTTT. Amino acid sequence: CASREIDTDTQYF.

This clonotype appeared a few times. The V call is TRBV6-5, the J call TRBJ1-6, with D perhaps TRBD1 (6 bases). CDR3 size: 15 residues. Germline CDR1 reads MNHEY; CDR2 reads SVGAGI. The V end lost 0 bases, the J end lost 14 bases, and 17 bases lay between the germline ends. The CDR3 loop is CASSYSPLQGMALHF. The CDR3 bases are TGTGCCAGCAGTTACTCGCCCCTACAGGGTATGGCCCTCCACTTT.

This clonotype has at least ten counts. This chain joins TRBV23-1 and TRBJ2-2; a weak D match, TRBD1 (5 bases). TRBV23-1 is identified as an open reading frame with a role that is uncertain. The CDR3 is made up of 16 amino acids. V was pared by 0 bases and J by 4 bases, with 12 bases between. The CDR3 reads CASSQSKAGRTGELFF. The CDR3 bases are TGCGCCAGCAGTCAATCTAAGGCAGGGCGCACCGGGGAGCTGTTTTTT.

The table lists this clonotype with a few counts. The chain carries TRBV12-3 or TRBV12-4 and TRBJ2-1; 7 bases align to TRBD2. The V gene end was trimmed by 6 bases and the J gene end by 0 bases; junction bases not matched to a gene: 11. This CDR3 region has 17 residues. CDR3 protein: CASSSLLAPSSYNEQFF. DNA for the CDR3: TGTGCCAGCAGCTCCCTACTAGCGCCAAGCTCCTACAATGAGCAGTTCTTC.

There are a few counts of this clonotype. The rearrangement links TRBV6-5 to TRBJ1-2; 8 bases agree with TRBD1. Germline V gives CDR1 MNHEY, CDR2 SVGAGI. CDR3 length: 14 amino acids. Unmatched junction bases numbered 7, after V lost 6 bases and J lost 4 bases. The CDR3: CASRSPGTGYGYTF. DNA for the CDR3: TGTGCCAGCAGGTCCCCCGGGACAGGCTATGGCTACACCTTC.

In this sample, this clonotype turned up many times. This chain joins TRBV13 and TRBJ1-1, with D possibly being TRBD1 (6 bases). This CDR3 has 17 residues. Germline CDR1 reads PRHDT; CDR2 reads FYEKMQ (reference sequence). V was clipped by 4 bases and J by 1 base, with 19 bases between them. CDR3 loop: CASSWPGQRGRNTEAFF. The CDR3 nucleotides are TGTGCCAGCAGCTGGCCGGGACAACGAGGAAGGAACACTGAAGCTTTCTTT.

This chain joins TRBV29-1 and TRBJ2-3, with D perhaps TRBD1 (5 bases). The V gene lost 5 bases and the J gene lost 5 bases, with 11 bases spanning the gap. The germline CDR1 and CDR2 sequences are SQVTM and ANQGSEA. CDR3 length: 12 residues. The CDR3 DNA follows: TGCAGCGTTATAGGGGCCATAGATACGCAGTATTTT. Its translation: CSVIGAIDTQYF.

The rearrangement links TRBV10-2 to TRBJ2-7, with a possible D match to TRBD1 (5 bases). Trimming cost V 4 bases and J 3 bases, with 10 bases left between them. Looked up from germline, CDR1 is WSHSY and CDR2 is SAAADI. There are 13 residues in the CDR3. The CDR3 spells CASSVGANYEQYF. For the CDR3, the DNA is TGCGCCAGCAGTGTAGGGGCCAACTACGAGCAGTACTTC.

This clonotype was observed a few times. This rearrangement joins TRBV27 to TRBJ2-1; D gene unclear. Germline V lookup: CDR1 MNHEY, CDR2 SMNVEV (reference sequence). The CDR3 length is 13 residues. Trimming removed 2 bases at V and 1 base at J, with 3 bases between. CDR3 nucleotides: TGTGCCAGCAGTTTAAGGTCCTACAATGAGCAGTTCTTC. This sequence encodes CASSLRSYNEQFF.

This clonotype has a handful of counts. CDR3 nucleotide sequence: TGCGCCAGCAGCTTAGACAGGGGTAATTCACCCCTCCACTTT. This sequence encodes CASSLDRGNSPLHF. V usage is TRBV5-1 and J usage is TRBJ1-6, with TRBD1 matching 8 bases. V was pared by 2 bases and J by 6 bases, with 1 base of the junction left unmatched. Germline CDR1 and CDR2: SGHRS and YFSETQ. The CDR3 has 14 residues.

The chain couples TRBV29-1 to TRBJ2-7; no firm D call. V lost 4 bases to trimming and J lost 4 bases, with 14 bases between them. CDR3 length equals 13 residues. Germline CDR1 reads SQVTM; CDR2 reads ANQGSEA. The CDR3 DNA sequence: TGCAGCGTTGTCAGGCCGGGCTCGTACGAGCAGTACTTC. Translation gives CSVVRPGSYEQYF.

This clonotype showed up just a few times. V is TRBV12-3 or TRBV12-4 and J is TRBJ2-3; a weak D match, TRBD1 (5 bases). The CDR3 consists of 16 residues. V was pared by 7 bases and J by 0 bases, with 17 bases between. CDR3 in DNA: TGTGCCAGCACCCTTATGGGGCCCCTAAGCACAGATACGCAGTATTTT. Protein sequence: CASTLMGPLSTDTQYF.

This clonotype appeared a few times. The J gene is TRBJ2-7, the V gene TRBV27; D remains ambiguous. Germline CDR1 is MNHEY and CDR2 is SMNVEV (reference sequence). This CDR3 is 13 amino acids long. The V end lost 2 bases, the J end lost 3 bases, and 8 bases lay between the germline ends. The CDR3 bases are TGTGCCAGCAGTTTAGGCAGCCTCTACGAGCAGTACTTC. Its protein is CASSLGSLYEQYF.

The gene calls are TRBV5-1 and TRBJ1-2; D gene uncertain. From germline, CDR1 is SGHRS and CDR2 YFSETQ. This CDR3 has 12 residues. The V gene lost 4 bases and the J gene lost 5 bases, with 9 bases spanning the gap. CDR3 DNA sequence: TGCGCCAGCAGCACATCACAGTATGGCTACACCTTC. It yields the protein CASSTSQYGYTF.

This clonotype was counted ten times or more. The J gene is TRBJ2-3, the V gene TRBV29-1; D is unresolved. The CDR3 consists of 12 residues. V was cut by 8 bases and J by 6 bases, with 15 bases left in between. Germline-derived CDR1 and CDR2 are SQVTM and ANQGSEA. CDR3 region: CSIHVMDDTQYF. CDR3 nucleotides: TGCAGCATTCACGTGATGGACGATACGCAGTATTTT.

At least ten counts were recorded for this clonotype. The chain couples TRBV6-6 to TRBJ1-6, with D possibly being TRBD1 (5 bases). The CDR3 runs to 16 residues. The germline V gene encodes CDR1 MNHNY and CDR2 SVGAGI (reference sequence). The V end was cut by 2 bases, the J end by 6 bases, with 14 bases between. CDR3 residues: CASSYPSGTVNSPLHF. The DNA of the CDR3 is TGTGCCAGCAGTTACCCGTCCGGGACGGTTAATTCACCCCTCCACTTT.

This clonotype was seen a few times. This chain uses TRBV5-6 with TRBJ2-1; the D call may be TRBD1 or TRBD2 (5 bases each). Germline CDR1 and CDR2: SGHDT and YYEEEE. V dropped 2 bases and J dropped 9 bases, with 12 bases sitting between them. The CDR3 sequence is 13 residues long. CDR3 sequence: CASSLGPRGEQFF. As DNA, the CDR3 is TGTGCCAGCAGCTTAGGCCCGAGGGGTGAGCAGTTCTTC.

The chain recombines TRBV11-2 with TRBJ2-1; D is possibly TRBD2 (6 bases). Per germline, CDR1 SGHAT and CDR2 FQNNGV. V lost 8 bases and J 7 bases, leaving 12 bases between the germline ends. The CDR3 totals 12 residues. CDR3 loop: CASSSEGNEQFF. For the CDR3, the DNA is TGTGCCAGCTCCTCGGAGGGGAATGAGCAGTTCTTC.

The sample holds a few counts of this clonotype. The chain is built from TRBV11-2 and TRBJ2-5, with a possible D match to TRBD2 (7 bases). The V gene lost 5 bases and the J gene lost 3 bases, with 22 bases spanning the gap. From germline, CDR1 is SGHAT and CDR2 FQNNGV. The CDR3 has 17 residues. CDR3 residues: CASSVGGLAADEETQYF. In nucleotides, the CDR3 is TGTGCCAGCAGCGTCGGGGGGCTAGCGGCAGATGAAGAGACCCAGTACTTC.

This clonotype was seen many times. The chain has TRBV6-5 and TRBJ1-1; D gene uncertain. The V gene lost 4 bases and the J gene lost 1 base, with 7 bases spanning the gap. The germline V gene has CDR1 MNHEY and CDR2 SVGAGI. This CDR3 spans 13 amino acids. The CDR3 sequence: CASSSHQNTEAFF. CDR3 DNA sequence: TGTGCCAGCAGTTCCCACCAGAACACTGAAGCTTTCTTT.

This clonotype occurred many times. The V gene is TRBV5-5, the J gene TRBJ1-5, with D maybe TRBD1 (6 bases). The CDR3 sequence is 15 residues long. Germline V gene lookup returns CDR1 SGHKS and CDR2 YYEKEE (reference sequence). V lost 0 bases and J 6 bases, leaving 13 bases between the germline ends. CDR3 sequence reads: CASSLATGMVQPQHF. The DNA for the CDR3 is TGTGCCAGCAGCTTGGCCACAGGGATGGTTCAGCCCCAGCATTTT.

This clonotype was picked up a small number of times. J is TRBJ2-2 and V is TRBV5-1; 7 positions agree with TRBD1. Germline V gives CDR1 SGHRS, CDR2 YFSETQ. The V gene end was trimmed by 3 bases and the J gene end by 6 bases; junction bases not matched to a gene: 8. The CDR3 runs to 15 residues. CDR3 sequence reads: CASSSNRGVAGELFF. The CDR3 DNA follows: TGCGCCAGCAGCTCGAACAGGGGAGTTGCCGGGGAGCTGTTTTTT.

The chain combines TRBV5-1 with TRBJ2-2; the match to TRBD2 covers 9 bases. From germline, CDR1 is SGHRS and CDR2 YFSETQ. CDR3 length: 16 amino acids. With 2 bases clipped from V and 4 bases from J, the junction kept 6 bases outside the gene matches. The CDR3 coding sequence is TGCGCCAGCAGCTTCGCGGGGGGGCAGATCACCGGGGAGCTGTTTTTT. This sequence encodes CASSFAGGQITGELFF.

This clonotype was seen many times. The rearrangement links TRBV7-9 to TRBJ2-1; TRBD2 matches 10 bases. The CDR3 contains 15 residues. Trimming removed 1 base from V and 6 bases from J; junction bases left unmatched: 3. Looked up from germline, CDR1 is SEHNR and CDR2 is FQNEAQ (reference sequence). The CDR3 protein is CASSLDASGSNEQFF. The CDR3 DNA is TGTGCCAGCAGCTTAGATGCTAGCGGGAGCAATGAGCAGTTCTTC.

The chain couples TRBV18 to TRBJ2-1; D uncertain. Germline lookup yields CDR1 KGHSH and CDR2 LQKENI. This CDR3 contains 12 residues. The germline V and J ends were trimmed by 2 bases and 9 bases, with 8 bases remaining between them. The CDR3 loop reads CASSPLLSEQFF. The CDR3 nucleotides read TGTGCCAGCTCACCATTACTATCTGAGCAGTTCTTC.

V gene TRBV11-2 combines with J gene TRBJ2-3, with 12 bases lining up with TRBD2. Germline CDR1 and CDR2: SGHAT and FQNNGV. V was pared by 8 bases and J by 2 bases, with 8 bases of the junction left unmatched. The CDR3 has 16 amino acids. The CDR3 region is CASGLAGGGFTDTQYF. The CDR3 DNA follows: TGTGCCAGCGGTCTAGCGGGAGGGGGATTCACAGATACGCAGTATTTT.